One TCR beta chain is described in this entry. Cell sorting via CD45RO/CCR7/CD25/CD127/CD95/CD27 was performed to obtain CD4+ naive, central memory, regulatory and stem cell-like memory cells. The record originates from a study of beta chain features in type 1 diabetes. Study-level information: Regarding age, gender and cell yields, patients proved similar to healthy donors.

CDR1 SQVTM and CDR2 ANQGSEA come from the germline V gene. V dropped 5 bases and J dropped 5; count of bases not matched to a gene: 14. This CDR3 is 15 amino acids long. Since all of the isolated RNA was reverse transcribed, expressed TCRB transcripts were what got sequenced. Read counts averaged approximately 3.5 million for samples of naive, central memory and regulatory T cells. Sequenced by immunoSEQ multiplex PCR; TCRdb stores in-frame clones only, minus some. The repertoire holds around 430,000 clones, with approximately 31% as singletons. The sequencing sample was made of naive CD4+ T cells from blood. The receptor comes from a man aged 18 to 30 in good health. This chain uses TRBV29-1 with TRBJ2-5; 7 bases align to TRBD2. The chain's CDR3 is CSVRGESSQGETQYF. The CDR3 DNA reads TGCAGCGTTCGGGGGGAAAGTAGTCAAGGGGAGACCCAGTACTTC.